This T cell receptor (beta chain) derives from a study of blood T cell repertoires in COVID-19. Study in general: Samples representing acute and convalescent COVID-19 were sourced from the United States, Italy and Spain. PBMCs, B-cell-depleted T cells, or T cells provided the cDNA or gDNA that made up the material.

With 6 bases removed from V and 9 bases from J, the gap between germline ends came to 18 bases. The CDR3 covers 15 residues. Looked up from germline, CDR1 is MNHEY and CDR2 is SMNVEV (reference sequence). As processed by the authors: Cell counts per sample came from amplifying reference gene primers. Generated by immunoSEQ multiplex PCR, the TCRdb table keeps only in-frame clones and is missing some. That table is the source of V, J and clone size, and D and trimming were worked out from the DNA. The repertoire holds approximately 160,000 clones, with over 60% as singletons. The receptor comes from a man aged 60-69 years with acute or convalescent COVID-19. The chain joins TRBV27 to TRBJ1-6; no clear D. The sample was peripheral blood. The CDR3 DNA sequence: TGTGCCAGCAGCATCGATGCGGGGTGGCGTTCACCCCTCCACTTT. This translates into CASSIDAGWRSPLHF.